Following are 5 T cell receptor beta chains from one sample sequenced in a study of regulatory T cells in long-lasting Graves disease. The time point denotes: persistent/refractory GD, antithyroid drugs over 5 years with positive TRAb. Scientists built the TCR library using RNA that was extracted from PBMCs. According to the study, TCR beta libraries were built with iRepertoire HTBI primers and CDR3-region Arm-PCR. TCRdb passed the multiplex PCR reads through MiXCR, listing each CDR3 protein once. The profile shows under 500,000 distinct CDR3 sequences, more than 20% of them singletons. The sample consisted of peripheral blood mononuclear cells (PBMCs), taken when the disease was refractory, from a patient treated with antithyroid drugs. The receptors here all came from a female donor with Graves disease.

This clonotype was recorded at least ten times. The genes are TRBV24-1 and TRBJ1-2; no definite D call. CDR1 and CDR2 from the germline V gene are KGHDR and SFDVKD. Trimming pared 4 bases from V and 8 bases from J, leaving 19 bases between. The length of the CDR3 is 15 residues. The CDR3 protein is CATSDAFGGGGGYTF. The CDR3 DNA reads TGTGCCACCAGTGACGCATTTGGTGGTGGTGGGGGCTACACCTTC.

This clonotype has more than one count but fewer than ten. This chain connects TRBV19 to TRBJ2-2; D not resolved. Trimming left V 6 bases short and J 1 base short, with 12 bases between. This CDR3 region has 15 residues. Per germline, CDR1 LNHDA and CDR2 SQIVND (reference sequence). The CDR3 DNA reads TGTGCCAGTAGCCGTTGGGTGCAGAACACCGGGGAGCTGTTTTTT. Protein product: CASSRWVQNTGELFF. Variable domain in full (rest from reference TRBV19 and TRBJ2-2): DGGITQSPKYLFRKEGQNVTLSCEQNLNHDAMYWYRQDPGQGLRLIYYSQIVNDFQKGDIAEGYSVSREKKESFPLTVTSAQKNPTAFYLCASSRWVQNTGELFFGEGSRLTVL.

This clonotype was observed a few times. The chain is built from TRBV18 and TRBJ1-4; a weak D match, TRBD1 (5 bases). The V gene's germline CDR1 is KGHSH and CDR2 LQKENI. Trimming removed 1 base at V and 0 bases at J, with 12 bases between. CDR3 size: 17 residues. CDR3 DNA: TGTGCCAGCTCACCACAACGACAGATTGCAACTAATGAAAAACTGTTTTTT. The encoded protein is CASSPQRQIATNEKLFF. Combining the CDR3 with reference TRBV18 and TRBJ1-4 gives the whole variable domain NAGVMQNPRHLVRRRGQEARLRCSPMKGHSHVYWYRQLPEEGLKFMVYLQKENIIDESGMPKERFSAEFPKEGPSILRIQQVVRGDSAAYFCASSPQRQIATNEKLFFGSGTQLSVL.

A word on this clonotype: This may stem from a read error, because a much larger clone lies one nucleotide away. This rearrangement joins TRBV28 to TRBJ2-7; D remains unclear. The CDR3 extends over 15 amino acids. V was clipped by 6 bases and J by 5 bases, with 20 bases between them. Germline values: CDR1 MDHEN, CDR2 SYDVKM. The CDR3 coding sequence is TGTGCCAGCAGCCCCGTGGAGTCGGAGTACGACGAGCAGTACTTC. It specifies CASSPVESEYDEQYF.

This clonotype was detected many times. The chain links TRBV20-1 to TRBJ2-7; D possibly corresponds to TRBD1 (5 bases). CDR1 is DFQATT, CDR2 SNEGSKA, per germline (reference sequence). The CDR3 sequence is 17 residues long. V dropped 6 bases and J dropped 0 bases, with 24 bases sitting between them. CDR3 DNA sequence: TGCAGTGCGCCCGGACACCCCCAAAGGGGTAGCTCCTACGAGCAGTACTTC. It is translated as CSAPGHPQRGSSYEQYF.